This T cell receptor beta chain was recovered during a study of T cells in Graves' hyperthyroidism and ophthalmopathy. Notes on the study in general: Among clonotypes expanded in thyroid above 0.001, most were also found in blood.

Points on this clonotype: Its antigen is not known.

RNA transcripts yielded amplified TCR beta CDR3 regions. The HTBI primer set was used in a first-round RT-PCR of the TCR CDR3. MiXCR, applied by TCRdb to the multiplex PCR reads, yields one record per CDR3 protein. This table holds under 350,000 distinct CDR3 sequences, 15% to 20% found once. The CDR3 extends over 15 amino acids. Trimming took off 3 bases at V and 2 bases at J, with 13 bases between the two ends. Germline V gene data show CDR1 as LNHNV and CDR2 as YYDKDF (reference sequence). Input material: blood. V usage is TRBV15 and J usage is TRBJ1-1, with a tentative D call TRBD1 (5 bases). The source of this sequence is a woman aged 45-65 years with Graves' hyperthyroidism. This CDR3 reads CATSSGRVENTEAFF. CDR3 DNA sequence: TGTGCCACCAGCAGTGGCAGGGTGGAAAACACTGAAGCTTTCTTT.